This T cell receptor beta chain was observed in a study of post-analysis software for immune sequencing data. Study findings and constraints: Compared against controls, patients with multiple sclerosis displayed significantly lower normalized Chao1 diversity. Five TRBV segments were significantly more frequent in patients than in controls. TRBV5-6, TRBV5-1 and TRBV20-1 were among these segments.

Unique molecular identifiers were built into the TCR beta cDNA libraries. TCRdb re-called the PCR reads with MiXCR, one entry per CDR3 protein. Of some 800,000 distinct CDR3 sequences in the sample, around 45% were seen once. The CDR3 contains 14 residues. With V trimmed by 3 bases and J by 12 bases, 13 bases remained unmatched. About this clonotype itself: Its antigen is not identified.

The chain combines TRBV12-3 or TRBV12-4 with TRBJ2-7; 8 bases are a match to TRBD1. The source of this sequence is a girl aged 10 to 17 with multiple sclerosis. The sequenced sample consisted of blood. CDR3 DNA sequence: TGTGCCAGCAGTTTGTCAGGGGGCGCATCAGCGCGGTACTTC. Translated, it gives CASSLSGGASARYF.